A single sample is the source of the 20 T cell receptor beta chains below, sequenced in a study of naive and memory T cell subsets. Two oligonucleotides, mixed equimolar, formed the beta constant-region primer covering TRBC1 and TRBC2. Ligated cDNA was amplified by four rounds of PCR with nested alpha and beta constant-region primers and SP2. TCRdb re-called the UMI-ligation and nested PCR reads with MiXCR, one entry per CDR3 protein. This table holds some 15,000 distinct CDR3 sequences, approximately 9% found once. The sequencing sample was made of central memory CD8+ T cells from blood. These receptors were collected from a human donor in good health.

The V call is TRBV3-1, the J call TRBJ1-1, with D maybe TRBD1 (5 bases). Germline-derived CDR1 and CDR2 are LGHDT and YNNKEL (reference sequence). The CDR3 contains 17 residues. Trimming took off 4 bases at V and 0 bases at J, with 18 bases between the two ends. The DNA for the CDR3 is TGTGCCAGCAGCCCCGGGGGGACGGGAGAAGTGAACACTGAAGCTTTCTTT. Translated, it gives CASSPGGTGEVNTEAFF.

This clonotype was detected only a few times. V and J are TRBV6-2 or TRBV6-3 and TRBJ2-7, with TRBD2 matching over 11 bases. The CDR3 loop spans 14 amino acids. The V gene end was trimmed by 2 bases and the J gene end by 3 bases; junction bases not matched to a gene: 0. Germline CDR1 is MNHEY and CDR2 is SVGEGT. The CDR3 here is CASSYGTSGYEQYF. The CDR3 coding sequence is TGTGCCAGCAGTTACGGGACTAGCGGCTACGAGCAGTACTTC.

The chain employs TRBV2 and TRBJ2-5; 7 bases are a match to TRBD1. J was trimmed by 1 base and V by 0 bases; bases with no gene match: 20. The CDR3 length is 21 residues. Germline CDR1 SNHLY, CDR2 FYNNEI. The DNA of the CDR3 is TGTGCCAGCAGTGAAGCGCTAGCCTCAGGGGGAAGCCAAATTGGCCAAGAGACCCAGTACTTC. Its protein product is CASSEALASGGSQIGQETQYF.

The gene calls are TRBV15 and TRBJ1-4; possible D gene TRBD1, 6 bases. V lost 5 bases and J lost 4, with 11 bases in between. The CDR3 covers 14 residues. In germline, CDR1 is LNHNV, CDR2 YYDKDF (reference sequence). This CDR3 is CATSPGADNEKLFF. The CDR3 DNA follows: TGTGCCACCAGCCCAGGGGCGGATAATGAAAAACTGTTTTTT.

The genes are TRBV4-3 and TRBJ2-2; D is ambiguous. The CDR3 runs to 13 residues. Germline V gives CDR1 LGHNA, CDR2 YSLEER. The V gene lost 1 base and the J gene lost 9 bases, with 9 bases spanning the gap. In DNA form, the CDR3 reads TGCGCCAGCAGCCAAGTTATAGGGAGGGAGCTGTTTTTT. Its protein product is CASSQVIGRELFF.

The chain joins TRBV10-3 to TRBJ2-5; D is possibly TRBD2 (6 bases). Germline assignment: CDR1 ENHRY and CDR2 SYGVKD. The CDR3 consists of 12 residues. Trimming took off 6 bases at V and 1 base at J, with 6 bases between the two ends. The CDR3 nucleotides are TGTGCCATCAGGGGACTCCAAGAGACCCAGTACTTC. Its translation: CAIRGLQETQYF.

The CDR3 protein is CASSSFSARNEQFF. The CDR3 DNA is TGTGCCAGCAGCTCCTTTAGCGCTCGGAATGAGCAGTTCTTC. V is TRBV27 and J is TRBJ2-1, with D perhaps TRBD2 (5 bases). This CDR3 has 14 amino acids. Germline assignment: CDR1 MNHEY and CDR2 SMNVEV (reference sequence). V lost 6 bases and J lost 7, with 16 bases in between.

V and J are TRBV12-3 or TRBV12-4 and TRBJ2-7; the D call may be TRBD1 or TRBD2 (6 bases each). CDR3 length: 12 amino acids. V lost 7 bases to trimming and J lost 4 bases, with 11 bases between them. Written as DNA, the CDR3 is TGTGCCAGCACCGGGGGACATTACGAGCAGTACTTC. Translation gives CASTGGHYEQYF.

This clonotype has ten or more counts. J is TRBJ2-5 and V is TRBV6-1; D gene uncertain. Per the germline V gene, CDR1 is MNHNS and CDR2 is SASEGT. The V end was cut by 7 bases, the J end by 2 bases, with 11 bases between. This CDR3 comprises 13 residues. The chain's CDR3 is CASTAEPQETQYF. The CDR3 region has the DNA TGTGCCAGCACGGCGGAGCCTCAAGAGACCCAGTACTTC.

This clonotype was counted between two and nine times. The rearrangement links TRBV13 to TRBJ2-5; D possibly matches TRBD1 or TRBD2 (5 bases each). V shed 5 bases and J shed 1 base, with 14 bases lying between them. The CDR3 runs to 15 residues. The germline V gene has CDR1 PRHDT and CDR2 FYEKMQ (reference sequence). The CDR3, as DNA: TGTGCCAGCAGCGCCTACTCCGGGGCCCAAGAGACCCAGTACTTC. This encodes CASSAYSGAQETQYF.

The chain combines TRBV6-1 with TRBJ2-5, with D hard to call. The CDR3 consists of 13 residues. Trimming took 4 bases from V and 2 from J, leaving 8 bases between them. In germline, CDR1 is MNHNS, CDR2 SASEGT. CDR3 DNA: TGTGCCAGCAGTGGTCAGGAACAAGAGACCCAGTACTTC. Amino acid sequence: CASSGQEQETQYF.

This clonotype has more than one count but fewer than ten. The junction and the germline gene differ at one end; a read error may be behind it. CDR3 in amino acids: CANSQGFTTLYLAKNIQYF. In DNA, the CDR3 is TGCGCCAACAGCCAAGGGTTCACCACCCTGTACCTAGCCAAAAACATTCAGTACTTC. V is TRBV4-3 and J is TRBJ2-4; D unclear. CDR3 size: 19 residues. The V gene's germline CDR1 is LGHNA and CDR2 YSLEER.

This clonotype was counted between two and nine times. V is TRBV4-2 and J is TRBJ2-3; 12 positions match TRBD2. V was clipped by 1 base and J by 7 bases; unmatched bases: 24. The germline V gene encodes CDR1 LGHNA and CDR2 YNFKEQ. The length of the CDR3 is 22 residues. CDR3 residues: CASSQAFSADRLGTSGQNTQYF. The CDR3 coding sequence is TGTGCCAGCAGCCAAGCCTTCAGCGCGGACAGGCTCGGGACTAGCGGGCAAAATACGCAGTATTTT.

This clonotype has only a few counts. The chain carries TRBV2 and TRBJ2-1; D gene ambiguous. V was clipped by 4 bases and J by 4 bases, with 8 bases between them. The CDR3 has 13 amino acids. The germline V gene encodes CDR1 SNHLY and CDR2 FYNNEI. CDR3 protein: CASSVGRYNEQFF. The CDR3 DNA sequence: TGTGCCAGCAGTGTGGGCAGATACAATGAGCAGTTCTTC.

V is TRBV27 and J is TRBJ2-3; D possibly corresponds to TRBD1 (5 bases). From germline, CDR1 is MNHEY and CDR2 SMNVEV (reference sequence). The CDR3 contains 14 residues. V dropped 3 bases and J dropped 4 bases, with 11 bases sitting between them. CDR3 region: CASSFLRGADTQYF. CDR3 nucleotide sequence: TGTGCCAGCAGTTTCTTAAGGGGCGCAGATACGCAGTATTTT.

This clonotype is large. The V gene is TRBV20-1, the J gene TRBJ2-5; D is perhaps TRBD1 or TRBD2 (7 bases each). The CDR3 has 14 amino acids. The germline V gene encodes CDR1 DFQATT and CDR2 SNEGSKA (reference sequence). Trimming removed 6 bases at V and 4 bases at J, with 18 bases between. The CDR3 nucleotides read TGCAGTGCAAAGTCAGGGGGGGCGGGAGAGACCCAGTACTTC. Translated: CSAKSGGAGETQYF.

The gene calls are TRBV19 and TRBJ2-1, with D perhaps matching TRBD2 (6 bases). Trimming removed 9 bases at V and 6 bases at J, with 21 bases between. The germline CDR1 and CDR2 sequences are LNHDA and SQIVND (reference sequence). The CDR3 runs to 15 residues. The CDR3 here is CASSLREEPFNEQFF. The CDR3, as DNA: TGTGCCAGCTCCCTCAGGGAGGAGCCATTCAATGAGCAGTTCTTC.

There are many counts of this clonotype. V usage is TRBV30 and J usage is TRBJ1-2; TRBD1 is a possible D gene (5 bases). Germline CDR1 and CDR2: GTSNPN and SVGIG (reference sequence). Trimming removed 5 bases at V and 2 bases at J, with 15 bases between. This CDR3 is built from 14 residues. CDR3 nucleotide sequence: TGTGCCTGGCACTCAGACAGACAAAACTATGGCTACACCTTC. Amino acid sequence: CAWHSDRQNYGYTF. The whole variable domain, remainder taken from reference TRBV30 and TRBJ1-2, is SQTIHQWPATLVQPVGSPLSLECTVEGTSNPNLYWYRQAAGRGLQLLFYSVGIGQISSEVPQNLSASRPQDRQFILSSKKLLLSDSGFYLCAWHSDRQNYGYTFGSGTRLTVV.

This clonotype occurred a few times. This chain links TRBV12-3 or TRBV12-4 with TRBJ2-2, with 7 nucleotides matching TRBD2. The CDR3 is made up of 15 amino acids. The V gene end was trimmed by 6 bases and the J gene end by 2 bases; junction bases not matched to a gene: 6. The CDR3 coding sequence is TGTGCCAGCAGCGCGGGGGACGGAAACACCGGGGAGCTGTTTTTT. Protein: CASSAGDGNTGELFF.

This clonotype was picked up a small number of times. The J gene is TRBJ2-3, the V gene TRBV9; possibly TRBD1 for D (6 bases). Germline CDR1 SGDLS, CDR2 YYNGEE. Between the trimmed V and J ends, which lost 0 bases and 2 bases, there was a span of 13 bases. The CDR3 covers 16 residues. The CDR3 coding sequence is TGTGCCAGCAGCGTAGTCGGGACAACACTCACAGATACGCAGTATTTT. As protein: CASSVVGTTLTDTQYF. The whole variable domain, remainder taken from reference TRBV9 and TRBJ2-3, is DSGVTQTPKHLITATGQRVTLRCSPRSGDLSVYWYQQSLDQGLQFLIQYYNGEERAKGNILERFSAQQFPDLHSELNLSSLELGDSALYFCASSVVGTTLTDTQYFGPGTRLTVL.